Following are 4 T cell receptor beta chains from one sample sequenced in a study of liver allograft versus peripheral blood T cells. Across the whole study: Recipients' peripheral blood served as the comparator for T cell receptor repertoires in transplanted livers.

TCRdb itself ran the reads through MiXCR, one entry per CDR3 protein. The sample shows several thousand distinct CDR3 sequences, about 15% of them seen only once. Receptors originate from a human patient who had a liver transplant. The T cells may partly be graft donor cells.

The sample holds a few counts of this clonotype. The gene calls are TRBV5-4 and TRBJ2-6; TRBD2 is a possible D gene (6 bases). CDR1 and CDR2 (germline): SGHNT, YYREEE (reference sequence). This CDR3 region has 16 residues. V gave up 0 bases and J gave up 2 bases, with 9 bases separating them. CDR3 sequence reads: CASSLVPGAGANVLTF. For the CDR3, the DNA is TGTGCCAGCAGCTTGGTTCCGGGGGCTGGGGCCAACGTCCTGACTTTC.

In its sample, this clonotype is medium-sized. The chain joins TRBV6-5 to TRBJ1-1; the match to TRBD1 covers 8 bases. Germline V CDR1 and CDR2: MNHEY, SVGAGI. V trimming: 5 bases; J trimming: 4 bases; junction bases outside the gene matches: 6. The CDR3 has 14 amino acids. This CDR3 is CASSRTGLATEAFF. The CDR3 nucleotides read TGTGCCAGCAGTCGGACAGGGTTGGCCACTGAAGCTTTCTTT.

This clonotype was counted ten times or more. V and J are TRBV12-3 or TRBV12-4 and TRBJ2-7, with D perhaps assigned TRBD1 or TRBD2 (6 bases each). V was cut by 7 bases and J by 5 bases, with 21 bases left in between. This CDR3 comprises 15 residues. The CDR3 sequence: CASTQRGAGSHEQYF. The CDR3 DNA reads as TGTGCCAGCACCCAAAGGGGGGCAGGGAGCCACGAGCAGTACTTC.

The table lists this clonotype with many counts. The V gene is TRBV12-3 or TRBV12-4, the J gene TRBJ1-2; the D gene is possibly TRBD1 (5 bases). The CDR3 spans 14 residues. V was pared by 3 bases and J by 4 bases, with 12 bases between. Here the CDR3 reads CASSLGEETYGYTF. In nucleotides, the CDR3 is TGTGCCAGCAGTTTGGGGGAAGAGACCTATGGCTACACCTTC.